The 32 T cell receptor beta chains given below trace back to one sample, sequenced in a study of blood T cell repertoires in COVID-19. Method: immunoSEQ multiplex PCR; TCRdb's copy keeps in-frame clones and lacks some. The sample lists under 140,000 clones, 75% to 80% seen once, with under 20% in the top ten. The specimen was peripheral blood. Every receptor here comes from a woman older than 75 with active or convalescent COVID-19.

As for this clone: Sequence at one end of the junction differs from germline and may be a read error. This chain links TRBV5-6 with TRBJ2-7; tentative D call: TRBD1 (6 bases). CDR1 is SGHDT and CDR2 is YYEEEE in the germline V gene. The length of the CDR3 is 12 residues. CDR3 DNA: TGTGCCAGCAGCTTGTGGGCAGGGGTTTGGGACTTC. Translated: CASSLWAGVWDF.

The CDR3 bases are TGTGCCAGCAGCTTATATGACAGGGTAACTGAAGCTTTCTTT. It specifies CASSLYDRVTEAFF. The J gene is TRBJ1-1, the V gene TRBV7-2, with TRBD1 matching over 7 bases. J lost 5 bases, V lost 2 bases, and 5 bases had no gene match. The CDR3 is made up of 14 amino acids. Per the germline V gene, CDR1 is SGHTA and CDR2 is FQGNSA.

This clone was picked up a small number of times. The J gene is TRBJ2-7, the V gene TRBV7-2; 7 nucleotides agree with TRBD1. V was clipped by 1 base and J by 2 bases; unmatched bases: 5. Germline V lookup: CDR1 SGHTA, CDR2 FQGNSA. The CDR3 totals 15 residues. This CDR3 reads CASSLVGTDTYEQYF. The CDR3 bases are TGTGCCAGCAGCTTAGTAGGGACAGATACCTACGAGCAGTACTTC.

V gene TRBV7-9 combines with J gene TRBJ1-1; 7 bases map to TRBD1. The CDR3 is 14 residues long. V lost 4 bases and J lost 4; bases outside the gene matches: 6. Germline CDR1 reads SEHNR; CDR2 reads FQNEAQ (reference sequence). The CDR3 loop reads CASSSRQGTTEAFF. The DNA of the CDR3 is TGTGCCAGCAGCTCCCGACAGGGTACCACTGAAGCTTTCTTT. The whole variable domain, filled in from reference TRBV7-9 and TRBJ1-1, reads DTGVSQNPRHKITKRGQNVTFRCDPISEHNRLYWYRQTLGQGPEFLTYFQNEAQLEKSRLLSDRFSAERPKGSFSTLEIQRTEQGDSAMYLCASSSRQGTTEAFFGQGTRLTVV.

The chain has TRBV3-1 (or the pseudogene TRBV3-2) and TRBJ1-6; 7 bases fit TRBD1. The CDR3 consists of 16 residues. Germline V CDR1 and CDR2: LGHDT, YNNKEL (reference sequence). Trimming cost V 1 base and J 8 bases; bases outside gene matches: 8. The CDR3: CASSQGGGGGDSPLHF. CDR3 DNA sequence: TGTGCCAGCAGCCAAGGAGGGGGCGGGGGGGATTCACCCCTCCACTTT.

This chain connects TRBV28 to TRBJ2-5, with D perhaps matching TRBD2 (5 bases). Trimming cost V 5 bases and J 5 bases, with 30 bases left between them. The CDR3 length is 19 residues. Germline lookup yields CDR1 MDHEN and CDR2 SYDVKM. In DNA form, the CDR3 reads TGTGCCAGCAGTCCCCCCGGCCGAGTGAGGGAAGGTCGGAGGGAGACCCAGTACTTC. Translation gives CASSPPGRVREGRRETQYF.

This chain connects TRBV7-8 to TRBJ2-1; 7 positions match TRBD2. From germline, CDR1 is SGHVS and CDR2 FQNEAQ. V was clipped by 5 bases and J by 0 bases; unmatched bases: 10. The CDR3 has 17 residues. CDR3 coding DNA: TGTGCCAGCAGCCCGATTCGCGGGAGTCTCTCCTACAATGAGCAGTTCTTC. Protein sequence: CASSPIRGSLSYNEQFF.

The CDR3 bases are TGTGCCAGCAGCTTGGCGGGGGGGACTTATCAGCCCCAGCATTTT. Its protein is CASSLAGGTYQPQHF. The chain joins TRBV5-5 to TRBJ1-5; tentative D call: TRBD1 (5 bases). Between the trimmed V and J ends, which lost 0 bases and 5 bases, there was a span of 12 bases. This CDR3 region has 15 residues. Germline V gene lookup returns CDR1 SGHKS and CDR2 YYEKEE (reference sequence).

The genes are TRBV28 and TRBJ1-1; 10 nucleotides line up with TRBD1. Germline V gene sequence: CDR1 MDHEN, CDR2 SYDVKM. The CDR3 sequence is 14 residues long. V lost 2 bases, J lost 11 bases, and 8 bases stayed unmatched. The CDR3 DNA is TGTGCCAGCAGTTTAGTTGGGACAGGGGTTGAGGCTTTCTTT. It is translated as CASSLVGTGVEAFF.

The chain links TRBV28 to TRBJ2-2; 7 bases fit TRBD2. The CDR3 extends over 18 amino acids. The V gene's germline CDR1 is MDHEN and CDR2 SYDVKM. With 3 bases clipped from V and 5 bases from J, the junction kept 15 bases outside the gene matches. CDR3 protein: CASSFGLGGRTKTGELFF. CDR3 DNA sequence: TGTGCCAGCAGTTTTGGGCTGGGGGGGAGGACAAAGACCGGGGAGCTGTTTTTT.

This clone has a single count. V gene TRBV6-5 combines with J gene TRBJ1-2, with a possible D match to TRBD1 (5 bases). Germline assignment: CDR1 MNHEY and CDR2 SVGAGI. The CDR3 covers 14 residues. V lost 3 bases, J lost 2 bases, and 10 bases lay in between. The DNA of the CDR3 is TGTGCCAGCAGTTATTCTGGGGGGAACTATGGCTACACCTTC. The encoded protein is CASSYSGGNYGYTF.

This chain joins TRBV11-1 and TRBJ1-1, with 7 bases lining up with TRBD1. The CDR3 length is 13 residues. CDR1 and CDR2 from the germline V gene are SGHAT and FQDESV (reference sequence). The junction had 9 bases not matched to a gene; V was cut back by 1 base and J by 13 bases. The CDR3 DNA reads as TGTGCCAGCAGCTTAGAACCACAGGGGACGGGTTTCTTT. Its protein is CASSLEPQGTGFF.

J is TRBJ2-3 and V is TRBV3-1 (or the pseudogene TRBV3-2); TRBD2 aligns across 8 bases. The CDR3 extends over 17 amino acids. Germline V gene sequence: CDR1 LGHDT, CDR2 YNNKEL (reference sequence). J was trimmed by 1 base and V by 0 bases; bases with no gene match: 6. The CDR3 DNA reads as TGTGCCAGCAGCCAAGATCTGATCGGGGGGGGCACAGATACGCAGTATTTT. Translating gives CASSQDLIGGGTDTQYF.

CDR3 sequence (DNA): TGTGCCAGCGGGGGCAATTGGGAGCAGTTCTTC. It codes for CASGGNWEQFF. This chain links TRBV9 with TRBJ2-1, with D possibly TRBD1 on 6 matching bases. This CDR3 spans 11 amino acids. V lost 7 bases and J 10 bases, leaving 12 bases between the germline ends. Germline loops: CDR1 SGDLS, CDR2 YYNGEE.

The chain carries TRBV7-9 and TRBJ1-5; 7 nucleotides line up with TRBD1. The trim removed 5 bases at V and 0 bases at J, leaving 4 bases unmatched. The CDR3 loop spans 15 amino acids. Germline V CDR1 and CDR2: SEHNR, FQNEAQ (reference sequence). The CDR3 DNA reads TGTGCCAGCAGCGGCGGGACAGATAGCAATCAGCCCCAGCATTTT. It specifies CASSGGTDSNQPQHF.

This clone was detected only once. The genes are TRBV2 and TRBJ2-7; 12 positions agree with TRBD2. Germline CDR1 and CDR2: SNHLY and FYNNEI. The CDR3 contains 15 residues. The trim removed 4 bases at V and 5 bases at J, leaving 6 bases unmatched. CDR3 bases: TGTGCCAGCAGTGTTACTAGCGGGAGGTTTAACGAGCAGTACTTC. It encodes CASSVTSGRFNEQYF. Filled out from reference TRBV2 and TRBJ2-7, the complete variable domain reads EPEVTQTPSHQVTQMGQEVILRCVPISNHLYFYWYRQILGQKVEFLVSFYNNEISEKSEIFDDQFSVERPDGSNFTLKIRSTKLEDSAMYFCASSVTSGRFNEQYFGPGTRLTVT.

This chain uses TRBV19 with TRBJ2-5, with 9 positions matching TRBD1. Looked up from germline, CDR1 is LNHDA and CDR2 is SQIVND (reference sequence). After removal of 6 bases from V and 4 bases from J, the junction contained 6 bases not matched to a gene. CDR3 length equals 14 residues. The CDR3, as DNA: TGTGCCAGTAGGGGACAGGGAGTGCGAGAGACCCAGTACTTC. Amino acids: CASRGQGVRETQYF.

The gene calls are TRBV20-1 and TRBJ2-7; unclear D gene. The CDR3 consists of 11 residues. The V end lost 3 bases, the J end lost 3 bases, and 6 bases lay between the germline ends. Germline V gene lookup returns CDR1 DFQATT and CDR2 SNEGSKA (reference sequence). The CDR3 here is CSASTFYEQYF. The CDR3 DNA reads as TGCAGTGCTAGTACTTTCTACGAGCAGTACTTC.

The V and J genes are TRBV11-3 and TRBJ2-5; D is ambiguous. The V end was cut by 1 base, the J end by 7 bases, with 10 bases between. Per the germline V gene, CDR1 is SGHNT and CDR2 is YENEEA. The CDR3 sequence is 13 residues long. The CDR3 spells CASSLGERRTQYF. For the CDR3, the DNA is TGTGCCAGCAGCTTAGGAGAACGGAGGACCCAGTACTTC.

The V and J genes are TRBV27 and TRBJ1-1, with a weak D call TRBD1 (6 bases). Germline values: CDR1 MNHEY, CDR2 SMNVEV (reference sequence). The V end was cut by 1 base, the J end by 0 bases, with 9 bases between. The CDR3 sequence is 15 residues long. The CDR3 DNA reads TGTGCCAGCAGTTTATTGGGACACCTGAACACTGAAGCTTTCTTT. This encodes CASSLLGHLNTEAFF.

The chain employs TRBV6-6 and TRBJ2-1; TRBD2 agrees at 7 bases. CDR3 length: 13 amino acids. V gave up 7 bases and J gave up 3 bases; unmatched junction bases: 3. Germline values: CDR1 MNHNY, CDR2 SVGAGI (reference sequence). The CDR3 loop is CASKRTSYNEQFF. The CDR3, as DNA: TGTGCCAGCAAGCGGACTAGCTACAATGAGCAGTTCTTC.

CDR3 sequence: CASKGWDRESETQYF. The DNA for the CDR3 is TGTGCCAGTAAAGGTTGGGACAGGGAGTCGGAGACCCAGTACTTC. The chain employs TRBV19 and TRBJ2-5; the match to TRBD1 covers 9 bases. The CDR3 is 15 amino acids. After removal of 7 bases from V and 5 bases from J, the junction contained 11 bases not matched to a gene. CDR1 and CDR2 (germline): LNHDA, SQIVND (reference sequence).

This chain joins TRBV2 and TRBJ2-2; possibly TRBD2 for D (5 bases). Trimming left V 7 bases short and J 7 bases short, with 10 bases between. Germline CDR1 is SNHLY and CDR2 is FYNNEI. CDR3 size: 12 residues. CDR3 in amino acids: CASNFGNGELFF. CDR3 nucleotides: TGTGCCAGCAACTTCGGGAACGGGGAGCTGTTTTTT.

The rearrangement uses TRBV14 and TRBJ2-1; a possible D gene is TRBD1 (6 bases). CDR1 is SGHDN, CDR2 FVKESK, per germline. V was shortened by 4 bases and J by 6 bases, with 22 bases between the two germline ends. This CDR3 has 17 amino acids. CDR3 loop: CASSPWTGQSGGNEQFF. The CDR3 coding sequence is TGTGCCAGCAGCCCTTGGACTGGACAGAGTGGAGGCAATGAGCAGTTCTTC. Full variable domain (missing parts from reference TRBV14 and TRBJ2-1): EAGVTQFPSHSVIEKGQTVTLRCDPISGHDNLYWYRRVMGKEIKFLLHFVKESKQDESGMPNNRFLAERTGGTYSTLKVQPAELEDSGVYFCASSPWTGQSGGNEQFFGPGTRLTVL.

The chain uses TRBV6-2 or TRBV6-3 and TRBJ2-7, with D possibly matching TRBD1 (5 bases). V dropped 0 bases and J dropped 2 bases, with 17 bases sitting between them. Germline values: CDR1 MNHEY, CDR2 SVGEGT. The CDR3 is made up of 17 amino acids. The CDR3 region has the DNA TGTGCCAGCAGTTACTCGCCCCGGACATCGGCGCCCTACGAGCAGTACTTC. Translated, it gives CASSYSPRTSAPYEQYF.

This clone was found once. This CDR3 is CASSPRRGNYNEQFF. The CDR3 coding sequence is TGTGCCAGCAGCCCCCGGCGGGGGAACTACAATGAGCAGTTCTTC. The chain uses TRBV5-6 and TRBJ2-1; the match to TRBD2 covers 7 bases. The V and J ends lost 4 bases and 3 bases, in that order; junction bases with no gene match: 7. The CDR3 sequence is 15 residues long. Germline V lookup: CDR1 SGHDT, CDR2 YYEEEE.

The rearrangement uses TRBV5-4 and TRBJ2-1; a possible D gene is TRBD1 (8 bases). This CDR3 has 18 residues. Trimming took off 0 bases at V and 6 bases at J, with 22 bases between the two ends. Germline CDR1 reads SGHNT; CDR2 reads YYREEE (reference sequence). As DNA, the CDR3 is TGTGCCAGCAGCTTGGGGCAGGGGGCCAGGACTAGTAGCAATGAGCAGTTCTTC. Amino acid sequence: CASSLGQGARTSSNEQFF.

There are a few counts of this clone. This chain uses TRBV9 with TRBJ2-3; perhaps TRBD1 as D (5 bases). CDR3 length: 15 amino acids. Between the trimmed V and J ends, which lost 5 bases and 3 bases, there was a span of 16 bases. Germline CDR1 SGDLS, CDR2 YYNGEE. CDR3 bases: TGTGCCAGCAGTGCCGACCAGGGCGAAACAGATACGCAGTATTTT. Its protein is CASSADQGETDTQYF.

V is TRBV6-5 and J is TRBJ1-1; D gene uncertain. The CDR3 contains 16 residues. V gave up 0 bases and J gave up 1 base, with 12 bases separating them. In germline, CDR1 is MNHEY, CDR2 SVGAGI. The CDR3 protein is CASSYSPSVANTEAFF. The CDR3 coding sequence is TGTGCCAGCAGTTACTCGCCAAGCGTAGCGAACACTGAAGCTTTCTTT.

The count of this clone is one. This chain connects TRBV10-1 to TRBJ2-2; 12 bases are shared with TRBD2. Trimming at V came to 5 bases and at J to 7 bases, leaving 8 bases not matched to a gene. Per the germline V gene, CDR1 is WNHNN and CDR2 is SYGVQD (reference sequence). The CDR3 runs to 16 residues. The CDR3 region has the DNA TGCGCCAGCAGTTCGACTAGCGGGAGAGGTATCGGGGAGCTGTTTTTT. Amino acids: CASSSTSGRGIGELFF.

The CDR3 sequence is CAIQGQGINSPLHF. The CDR3 DNA is TGTGCCATCCAGGGACAGGGTATTAATTCACCCCTCCACTTT. The chain recombines TRBV10-3 with TRBJ1-6; 9 bases match TRBD1. The V segment lost 8 bases and the J segment 6 bases; nucleotides outside the gene matches: 5. CDR3 size: 14 residues. From germline, CDR1 is ENHRY and CDR2 SYGVKD.

In its sample, this clone was seen a few times. The chain is built from TRBV19 and TRBJ1-2, with 9 nucleotides matching TRBD1. Germline values: CDR1 LNHDA, CDR2 SQIVND (reference sequence). V dropped 8 bases and J dropped 5; count of bases not matched to a gene: 9. The CDR3 runs 14 residues. CDR3 amino acids: CASRKGQGIYGYTF. Here the CDR3 DNA reads TGTGCCAGTCGCAAGGGACAGGGTATATATGGCTACACCTTC.